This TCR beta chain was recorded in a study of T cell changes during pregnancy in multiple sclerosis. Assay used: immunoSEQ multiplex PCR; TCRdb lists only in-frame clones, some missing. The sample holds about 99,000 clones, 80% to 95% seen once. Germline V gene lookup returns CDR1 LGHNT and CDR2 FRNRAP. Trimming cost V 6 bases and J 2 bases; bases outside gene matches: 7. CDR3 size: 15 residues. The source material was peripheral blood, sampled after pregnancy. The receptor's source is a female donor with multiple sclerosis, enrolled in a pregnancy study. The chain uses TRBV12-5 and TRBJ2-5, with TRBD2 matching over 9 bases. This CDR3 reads CASGPGGGGQETQYF. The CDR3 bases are TGTGCTAGTGGGCCTGGCGGGGGGGGGCAAGAGACCCAGTACTTC.